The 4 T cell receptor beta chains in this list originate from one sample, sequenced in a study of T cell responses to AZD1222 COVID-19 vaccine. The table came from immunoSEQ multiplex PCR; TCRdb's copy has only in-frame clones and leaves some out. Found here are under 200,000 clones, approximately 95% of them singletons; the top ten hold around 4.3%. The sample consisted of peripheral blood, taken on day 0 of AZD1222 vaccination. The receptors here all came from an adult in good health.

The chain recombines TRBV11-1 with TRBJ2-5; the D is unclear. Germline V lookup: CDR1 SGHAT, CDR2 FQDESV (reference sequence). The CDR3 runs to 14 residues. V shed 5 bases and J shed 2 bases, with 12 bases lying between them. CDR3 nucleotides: TGTGCCAGCAGCAAAGGACCCAATCAAGAGACCCAGTACTTC. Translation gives CASSKGPNQETQYF.

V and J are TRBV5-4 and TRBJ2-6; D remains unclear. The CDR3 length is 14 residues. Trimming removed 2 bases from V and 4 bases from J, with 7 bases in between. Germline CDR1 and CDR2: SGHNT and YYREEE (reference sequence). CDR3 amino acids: CASSFDSGANVLTF. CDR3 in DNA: TGTGCCAGCAGCTTCGATTCCGGGGCCAACGTCCTGACTTTC.

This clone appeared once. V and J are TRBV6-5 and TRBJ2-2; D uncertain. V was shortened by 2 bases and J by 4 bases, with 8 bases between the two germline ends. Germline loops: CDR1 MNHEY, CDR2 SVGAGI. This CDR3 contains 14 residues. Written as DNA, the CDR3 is TGTGCCAGCAGTTACGAGGCTGGCACCGGGGAGCTGTTTTTT. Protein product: CASSYEAGTGELFF.

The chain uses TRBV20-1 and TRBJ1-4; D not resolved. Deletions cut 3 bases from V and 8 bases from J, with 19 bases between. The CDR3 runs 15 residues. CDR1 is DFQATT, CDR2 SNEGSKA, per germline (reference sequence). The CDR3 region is CSASPPGGVEEKLFF. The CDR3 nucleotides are TGCAGTGCTAGTCCCCCGGGCGGGGTAGAGGAAAAACTGTTTTTT.